These 30 T cell receptor beta chains came from one sample sequenced in a study of blood T cell repertoires in COVID-19. Sequencing was performed with immunoSEQ multiplex PCR; in TCRdb, only in-frame clones are kept and a portion is missing. Of roughly 520,000 clones listed, approximately 90% are singletons. The sequenced sample consisted of PBMCs or T cells enriched from blood (not recorded which). The source is a woman between 35 and 50 years old who had recovered from COVID-19.

The chain uses TRBV14 and TRBJ2-2, with D possibly TRBD1 on 6 matching bases. The V and J ends lost 6 bases and 0 bases respectively, with 11 bases between them. The CDR3 has 15 residues. Germline CDR1 reads SGHDN; CDR2 reads FVKESK. The CDR3 loop is CASSRQAANTGELFF. The CDR3 bases are TGTGCCAGCAGTCGACAGGCGGCGAACACCGGGGAGCTGTTTTTT.

The CDR3 here is CASSPIQGMRTYNEQFF. The CDR3 bases are TGCGCCAGCAGCCCGATACAGGGGATGAGGACCTACAATGAGCAGTTCTTC. The V gene is TRBV5-1, the J gene TRBJ2-1, with 7 bases matching TRBD1. The CDR3 contains 17 residues. V trimming: 4 bases; J trimming: 2 bases; junction bases outside the gene matches: 12. Looked up from germline, CDR1 is SGHRS and CDR2 is YFSETQ.

About this clone itself: A read error may produce the germline difference seen at one junction end. The genes are TRBV19 and TRBJ2-1; 12 nucleotides agree with TRBD2. CDR1 is LNHDA, CDR2 SQIVND, per germline (reference sequence). The CDR3 is 13 residues long. The CDR3 coding sequence is TGTGCCAGTAGTCTCGGACTAGCGGGAATGCCAATCTTC. Translation: CASSLGLAGMPIF. The entire variable domain, with the rest obtained from reference TRBV19 and TRBJ2-1, is as follows: DGGITQSPKYLFRKEGQNVTLSCEQNLNHDAMYWYRQDPGQGLRLIYYSQIVNDFQKGDIAEGYSVSREKKESFPLTVTSAQKNPTAFYLCASSLGLAGMPIFGPGTRLTVL.

The gene calls are TRBV25-1 and TRBJ2-3; 7 positions match TRBD1. CDR1 is MGHDK and CDR2 is SYGVNS in the germline V gene. V lost 4 bases to trimming and J lost 6 bases; unmatched junction nucleotides: 7. This CDR3 spans 14 amino acids. The CDR3 is CASSARTGRDTQYF. CDR3 nucleotide sequence: TGTGCCAGCAGTGCCCGGACAGGCAGGGATACGCAGTATTTT.

V is TRBV5-1 and J is TRBJ2-1; TRBD2 matches at 13 bases. The CDR3 spans 15 residues. Germline CDR1 and CDR2: SGHRS and YFSETQ. V lost 0 bases, J lost 7 bases, and 1 base stayed unmatched. The CDR3 protein is CASSLGTSGSNEQFF. In nucleotides, the CDR3 is TGCGCCAGCAGCTTGGGGACTAGCGGGAGTAATGAGCAGTTCTTC.

The J gene is TRBJ2-5, the V gene TRBV7-6; unclear D gene. CDR3 length: 12 amino acids. Germline values: CDR1 SGHVS, CDR2 FNYEAQ. With 2 bases removed from V and 5 bases from J, the gap between germline ends came to 6 bases. The CDR3 protein is CASSLISETQYF. In DNA form, the CDR3 reads TGTGCCAGCAGCTTAATATCGGAGACCCAGTACTTC.

The chain combines TRBV12-2 with TRBJ2-5; the table's TRBD2 call for D was not verified on the DNA. TRBV12-2 is designated a pseudogene. This CDR3 spans 15 amino acids. Written as DNA, the CDR3 is TGTGCAAGTCGCTTAGACGGGAGTGGCCAAGAGACCCAGTACTTC. Translation gives CASRLDGSGQETQYF.

The chain couples TRBV10-3 to TRBJ1-2; 7 bases line up with TRBD1. CDR1 ENHRY and CDR2 SYGVKD come from the germline V gene. CDR3 length equals 12 residues. V was pared by 6 bases and J by 8 bases, with 6 bases of the junction left unmatched. Written as DNA, the CDR3 is TGTGCCATCAGAGACAGGGCCGACGGCTACACCTTC. As protein: CAIRDRADGYTF.

The genes are TRBV18 and TRBJ1-2; the match to TRBD1 covers 7 bases. The germline V gene encodes CDR1 KGHSH and CDR2 LQKENI. The CDR3 extends over 13 amino acids. J lost 4 bases, V lost 6 bases, and 5 bases had no gene match. This chain's CDR3 is CASSPGQIYGYTF. Here the CDR3 DNA reads TGTGCCAGCTCCCCGGGACAGATCTATGGCTACACCTTC.

This rearrangement joins TRBV7-2 to TRBJ2-7; 14 positions match TRBD2. The CDR3 length is 16 residues. After removal of 4 bases from V and 3 bases from J, the junction contained 5 bases not matched to a gene. From germline, CDR1 is SGHTA and CDR2 FQGNSA. CDR3 sequence: CASSSVGTSGSYEQYF. In DNA form, the CDR3 reads TGTGCCAGCAGCTCAGTGGGGACTAGCGGGAGCTACGAGCAGTACTTC.

This chain links TRBV11-2 with TRBJ2-7; maybe TRBD2 (6 bases). Germline V lookup: CDR1 SGHAT, CDR2 FQNNGV. The CDR3 consists of 14 residues. Trimming left V 5 bases short and J 5 bases short, with 16 bases between. The CDR3 is CASSPRTTANEQYF. CDR3 coding DNA: TGTGCCAGCAGCCCACGGACTACTGCCAACGAGCAGTACTTC.

This clone was detected only once. The V gene is TRBV30, the J gene TRBJ1-2, with D possibly being TRBD1 (5 bases). This CDR3 has 15 residues. Trimming took 0 bases from V and 0 from J, leaving 11 bases between them. Germline V lookup: CDR1 GTSNPN, CDR2 SVGIG (reference sequence). The CDR3 spells CAWSVQWGANYGYTF. CDR3 bases: TGTGCCTGGAGTGTACAGTGGGGGGCTAACTATGGCTACACCTTC.

The chain links TRBV12-5 to TRBJ2-5, with TRBD2 as a possible D gene (5 bases). V lost 0 bases to trimming and J lost 5 bases, with 13 bases between them. The CDR3 length is 15 residues. Germline V gene sequence: CDR1 LGHNT, CDR2 FRNRAP. The CDR3 DNA is TGTGCTAGTGGTTTGGTGGGGATGGGGAGCGAGACCCAGTACTTC. The encoded protein is CASGLVGMGSETQYF.

Regarding this clone: Other nucleotide sequences in the sample specify the same CDR3. The rearrangement links TRBV18 to TRBJ1-1; no definite D call. Germline V CDR1 and CDR2: KGHSH, LQKENI. The CDR3 runs to 14 residues. V lost 0 bases to trimming and J lost 8 bases, with 13 bases between them. CDR3 region: CASSPPNRPGEAFF. As DNA, the CDR3 is TGTGCCAGCTCACCACCCAATAGGCCCGGGGAAGCTTTCTTT.

The rearrangement links TRBV12-5 to TRBJ1-2, with D possibly TRBD1 on 5 matching bases. Per germline, CDR1 LGHNT and CDR2 FRNRAP. V was clipped by 1 base and J by 0 bases, with 21 bases between them. This CDR3 has 19 residues. The CDR3 loop is CASGLGPGDYRLANYGYTF. The CDR3 DNA reads as TGTGCTAGTGGTTTGGGGCCGGGGGACTACCGTTTAGCTAACTATGGCTACACCTTC.

The V and J genes are TRBV6-5 and TRBJ1-1; no definite D call. Trimming left V 5 bases short and J 0 bases short, with 13 bases between. Germline assignment: CDR1 MNHEY and CDR2 SVGAGI. The length of the CDR3 is 15 residues. Here the CDR3 DNA reads TGTGCCAGCAGTCCTGGGAGGGAAATGAACACTGAAGCTTTCTTT. Translation: CASSPGREMNTEAFF.

The chain carries TRBV27 and TRBJ2-7; 9 nucleotides agree with TRBD2. After removal of 2 bases from V and 7 bases from J, the junction contained 18 bases not matched to a gene. In germline, CDR1 is MNHEY, CDR2 SMNVEV (reference sequence). The CDR3 has 18 amino acids. Here the CDR3 reads CASSLRVSGSASPWEQYF. CDR3 in DNA: TGTGCCAGCAGTTTACGGGTTAGCGGGAGCGCGAGCCCGTGGGAGCAGTACTTC.

The chain links TRBV19 to TRBJ2-1; 7 bases agree with TRBD2. This CDR3 region has 17 residues. V lost 1 base and J lost 3; bases outside the gene matches: 9. CDR1 LNHDA and CDR2 SQIVND come from the germline V gene (reference sequence). The CDR3 nucleotides read TGTGCCAGTAGTATAGCCTCAGCGGGGACGCTCTACAATGAGCAGTTCTTC. Its translation is CASSIASAGTLYNEQFF. The variable domain in full, with the rest retrieved from reference TRBV19 and TRBJ2-1, is DGGITQSPKYLFRKEGQNVTLSCEQNLNHDAMYWYRQDPGQGLRLIYYSQIVNDFQKGDIAEGYSVSREKKESFPLTVTSAQKNPTAFYLCASSIASAGTLYNEQFFGPGTRLTVL.

The V and J genes are TRBV7-8 and TRBJ2-2, with 10 positions matching TRBD2. Germline trimming cut 5 bases from V and 7 bases from J; bases unmatched to any gene: 10. CDR3 length: 16 amino acids. CDR1 is SGHVS, CDR2 FQNEAQ, per germline. DNA of the CDR3: TGTGCCAGCAGCCTGAGCGGGAGGGTTGTGGGCGGGGAGCTGTTTTTT. It yields the protein CASSLSGRVVGGELFF.

The chain recombines TRBV7-8 with TRBJ1-4; D perhaps matches TRBD1 (5 bases). The length of the CDR3 is 16 residues. V shed 1 base and J shed 7 bases, with 16 bases lying between them. The germline gives CDR1 SGHVS, CDR2 FQNEAQ. The CDR3, as DNA: TGTGCCAGCAGCTTAGAGCGTAGGGGAAGGGGTGAAAAACTGTTTTTT. Its translation is CASSLERRGRGEKLFF.

The chain employs TRBV6-2 or TRBV6-3 and TRBJ2-5, with D unclear. Germline lookup yields CDR1 MNHEY and CDR2 SVGEGT. This CDR3 region has 14 residues. Deletions cut 6 bases from V and 2 bases from J, with 13 bases between. CDR3 amino acids: CASSPPRRQETQYF. CDR3 sequence (DNA): TGTGCCAGCAGCCCCCCGAGGCGGCAAGAGACCCAGTACTTC.

V gene TRBV3-1 (or the pseudogene TRBV3-2) combines with J gene TRBJ2-5; no firm D call. Germline loops: CDR1 LGHDT, CDR2 YNNKEL (reference sequence). With 2 bases removed from V and 13 bases from J, the gap between germline ends came to 17 bases. This CDR3 contains 13 residues. CDR3 protein: CASSQHSDDRRYF. The CDR3 region has the DNA TGTGCCAGCAGCCAACACTCCGATGACCGGAGGTACTTC.

The chain is built from TRBV4-1 and TRBJ2-5; 12 bases fit TRBD2. Per the germline V gene, CDR1 is MGHRA and CDR2 is YSYEKL. V lost 5 bases and J lost 2; bases outside the gene matches: 15. The CDR3 is 19 residues long. The CDR3: CASSDLTSGRYQLQETQYF. In DNA, the CDR3 is TGCGCCAGCAGCGACCTTACTAGCGGGAGGTACCAATTACAAGAGACCCAGTACTTC.

The chain uses TRBV5-6 and TRBJ1-5; unclear D gene. The CDR3 runs to 14 residues. The V gene's germline CDR1 is SGHDT and CDR2 YYEEEE. V was pared by 1 base and J by 6 bases, with 11 bases between. The CDR3 DNA sequence: TGTGCCAGCAGCTTGATGGCAGTTGGTCAGCCCCAGCATTTT. It yields the protein CASSLMAVGQPQHF.

J is TRBJ2-5 and V is TRBV7-9; 9 nucleotides align to TRBD1. Germline assignment: CDR1 SEHNR and CDR2 FQNEAQ (reference sequence). V shed 6 bases, J shed 3 bases, and the junction held 11 bases outside the gene matches. This CDR3 has 16 amino acids. The CDR3 sequence is CASRPRAGTGKETQYF. The CDR3 DNA reads as TGTGCCAGCAGGCCAAGGGCCGGGACAGGGAAAGAGACCCAGTACTTC. Drawing the rest from reference TRBV7-9 and TRBJ2-5, the complete variable domain is DTGVSQNPRHKITKRGQNVTFRCDPISEHNRLYWYRQTLGQGPEFLTYFQNEAQLEKSRLLSDRFSAERPKGSFSTLEIQRTEQGDSAMYLCASRPRAGTGKETQYFGPGTRLLVL.

The chain combines TRBV7-2 with TRBJ2-3; D is uncertain. V was shortened by 4 bases and J by 4 bases, with 3 bases between the two germline ends. This CDR3 comprises 11 residues. In germline, CDR1 is SGHTA, CDR2 FQGNSA. CDR3 region: CASSSADTQYF. Written as DNA, the CDR3 is TGTGCCAGCAGCTCGGCAGATACGCAGTATTTT.

This rearrangement joins TRBV4-1 to TRBJ1-1, with TRBD1 matching over 8 bases. The CDR3 extends over 16 amino acids. The germline V gene encodes CDR1 MGHRA and CDR2 YSYEKL. Germline trimming cut 6 bases from V and 5 bases from J; bases unmatched to any gene: 14. The DNA for the CDR3 is TGCGCCAGCAGACAGGGGGGCCAGGGCCTGAGGACTGAAGCTTTCTTT. This sequence encodes CASRQGGQGLRTEAFF.

This chain connects TRBV7-2 to TRBJ2-7, with a tentative D call TRBD1 (5 bases). CDR3 size: 13 residues. CDR1 and CDR2 from the germline V gene are SGHTA and FQGNSA. V gave up 2 bases and J gave up 4 bases, with 9 bases separating them. The CDR3 DNA reads as TGTGCCAGCAGCTTACGGCCAGGGTACGAGCAGTACTTC. Translation: CASSLRPGYEQYF.

In nucleotides, the CDR3 is TGTGCCAGCAGTGAATTAGGGGGGGGTAATGAAAAACTGTTTTTT. It encodes CASSELGGGNEKLFF. The chain combines TRBV25-1 with TRBJ1-4; D is perhaps TRBD1 (6 bases). V shed 1 base and J shed 4 bases, with 10 bases lying between them. The CDR3 length is 15 residues. Germline-derived CDR1 and CDR2 are MGHDK and SYGVNS.

This clone was picked up one time. The CDR3 DNA reads as TGCGCCAGCAGCTCGGGACAGGGGACGGAAGGCTACACCTTC. Translation: CASSSGQGTEGYTF. The V and J genes are TRBV5-1 and TRBJ1-2, with TRBD1 matching over 10 bases. The CDR3 spans 14 residues. V shed 3 bases, J shed 8 bases, and the junction held 7 bases outside the gene matches. Germline loops: CDR1 SGHRS, CDR2 YFSETQ.